These 16 T cell receptor beta chains were all obtained from the same sample, sequenced in a study of regulatory dendritic cells for organ transplantation. Profiling relied on immunoSEQ multiplex PCR, and the TCRdb table lists in-frame clones only, not all of them. Found here are some 4,000 clones, 50% to 65% of them singletons; the top ten hold 20% to 25%. Sorted T cells were CFSE-labeled and cultured roughly five days with allogeneic regulatory or mature dendritic cells at 1:10. The antigens for these receptors are not known. Specimen: memory CD8+ T cells from blood cultured with dendritic cells. Indicated subset: CD45RO+ memory T cells. These receptor sequences come from a human donor in good health.

The rearrangement uses TRBV6-5 and TRBJ1-2; tentative D call: TRBD1 (5 bases). Germline V gene sequence: CDR1 MNHEY, CDR2 SVGAGI. The CDR3 covers 15 residues. Trimming took off 6 bases at V and 2 bases at J, with 16 bases between the two ends. The chain's CDR3 is CASSAGVTLNYGYTF. The CDR3 DNA reads TGTGCCAGCAGCGCGGGGGTGACTTTAAACTATGGCTACACCTTC.

The chain links TRBV9 to TRBJ2-2, with 7 nucleotides matching TRBD1. Germline assignment: CDR1 SGDLS and CDR2 YYNGEE. The CDR3 has 13 amino acids. V dropped 5 bases and J dropped 4; count of bases not matched to a gene: 2. CDR3 in DNA: TGTGCCAGCAGGACAGGGTTCACCGGGGAGCTGTTTTTT. This codes for CASRTGFTGELFF.

The chain's CDR3 is CASSASLTDTEAFF. In DNA, the CDR3 is TGTGCCAGCAGCGCGTCCCTTACCGACACTGAAGCTTTCTTT. This chain links TRBV7-9 with TRBJ1-1; D uncertain. This CDR3 is 14 amino acids long. The germline CDR1 and CDR2 sequences are SEHNR and FQNEAQ (reference sequence). Trimming left V 5 bases short and J 3 bases short, with 13 bases between. The variable domain in full, with the rest retrieved from reference TRBV7-9 and TRBJ1-1, is DTGVSQNPRHKITKRGQNVTFRCDPISEHNRLYWYRQTLGQGPEFLTYFQNEAQLEKSRLLSDRFSAERPKGSFSTLEIQRTEQGDSAMYLCASSASLTDTEAFFGQGTRLTVV.

The chain is built from TRBV5-6 and TRBJ2-2; tentatively, D is TRBD1 (7 bases). CDR1 SGHDT and CDR2 YYEEEE come from the germline V gene. V lost 0 bases and J lost 6, with 15 bases in between. This CDR3 comprises 16 residues. The CDR3 loop reads CASSLAGTGEAGELFF. The CDR3 DNA is TGTGCCAGCAGCTTGGCTGGAACAGGGGAGGCCGGGGAGCTGTTTTTT.

Remarks on this clone: A junction end diverges from the germline sequence, so it may reflect a read error. The chain has TRBV4-1 and TRBJ2-3; D is undetermined. The CDR3 length is 15 residues. Germline V CDR1 and CDR2: MGHRA, YSYEKL. This CDR3 reads CASSQDNRGTDTQYF. CDR3 DNA sequence: TGTGCCAGCAGCCAAGATAATAGAGGCACAGATACGCAGTATTTT.

The chain couples TRBV13 to TRBJ2-4; no reliable D call. Germline V gene lookup returns CDR1 PRHDT and CDR2 FYEKMQ (reference sequence). V dropped 2 bases and J dropped 3 bases, with 17 bases sitting between them. The CDR3 is 17 residues long. The CDR3 here is CASSLTSAPEVKNIQYF. The CDR3 DNA reads TGTGCCAGCAGCTTAACATCCGCCCCCGAGGTCAAAAACATTCAGTACTTC. Full variable domain (rest looked up from reference TRBV13 and TRBJ2-4): AAGVIQSPRHLIKEKRETATLKCYPIPRHDTVYWYQQGPGQDPQFLISFYEKMQSDKGSIPDRFSAQQFSDYHSELNMSSLELGDSALYFCASSLTSAPEVKNIQYFGAGTRLSVL.

The chain has TRBV9 and TRBJ2-3; D remains unclear. V was cut by 0 bases and J by 6 bases, with 5 bases left in between. The CDR3 spans 12 residues. Germline V gives CDR1 SGDLS, CDR2 YYNGEE. The CDR3 nucleotides are TGTGCCAGCAGCGTAGCCGGTGATACGCAGTATTTT. As protein: CASSVAGDTQYF.

The chain combines TRBV27 with TRBJ2-1; TRBD2 aligns across 12 bases. This CDR3 has 16 residues. Germline CDR1 reads MNHEY; CDR2 reads SMNVEV (reference sequence). The junction had 10 bases not matched to a gene; V was cut back by 5 bases and J by 8 bases. CDR3 residues: CASSPLAGGLGDEQFF. DNA of the CDR3: TGTGCCAGCAGTCCACTAGCGGGGGGACTTGGGGATGAGCAGTTCTTC.

In its sample, this clone was seen a few times. The V gene is TRBV7-9, the J gene TRBJ2-4, with D perhaps TRBD1 (7 bases). CDR3 length: 16 amino acids. From germline, CDR1 is SEHNR and CDR2 FQNEAQ (reference sequence). V lost 2 bases, J lost 4 bases, and 15 bases lay in between. The CDR3 DNA reads as TGTGCCAGCAGCTTAAAGGGGGGACAGACAAAAAACATTCAGTACTTC. The encoded protein is CASSLKGGQTKNIQYF. The entire variable domain, with the rest obtained from reference TRBV7-9 and TRBJ2-4, is as follows: DTGVSQNPRHKITKRGQNVTFRCDPISEHNRLYWYRQTLGQGPEFLTYFQNEAQLEKSRLLSDRFSAERPKGSFSTLEIQRTEQGDSAMYLCASSLKGGQTKNIQYFGAGTRLSVL.

This sequence joins TRBV7-9 and TRBJ1-1, with a tentative D call TRBD1 (5 bases). Germline CDR1 SEHNR, CDR2 FQNEAQ (reference sequence). The CDR3 extends over 12 amino acids. V was shortened by 5 bases and J by 8 bases, with 12 bases between the two germline ends. The CDR3 spells CASSPGGSEAFF. CDR3 sequence (DNA): TGTGCCAGCAGCCCGGGGGGTTCCGAAGCTTTCTTT.

This clone came up once. V usage is TRBV19 and J usage is TRBJ2-7; 8 bases line up with TRBD2. In germline, CDR1 is LNHDA, CDR2 SQIVND (reference sequence). V dropped 5 bases and J dropped 4; count of bases not matched to a gene: 13. The CDR3 sequence is 16 residues long. The CDR3 coding sequence is TGTGCCAGTAGTCCGGACACGGGACTAGTCGATTACGAGCAGTACTTC. It is translated as CASSPDTGLVDYEQYF.

This clone is categorized as medium-sized (0.01 to 0.1%). The rearrangement links TRBV5-4 to TRBJ1-3; 7 bases map to TRBD1. Germline V lookup: CDR1 SGHNT, CDR2 YYREEE (reference sequence). V lost 7 bases, J lost 4 bases, and 2 bases stayed unmatched. This CDR3 region has 12 residues. The CDR3 spells CASRDRGNTIYF. In DNA form, the CDR3 reads TGTGCCAGCCGGGACAGAGGAAACACCATATATTTT. Using reference TRBV5-4 and TRBJ1-3 for the parts outside the CDR3, the full variable domain is ETGVTQSPTHLIKTRGQQVTLRCSSQSGHNTVSWYQQALGQGPQFIFQYYREEENGRGNFPPRFSGLQFPNYSSELNVNALELDDSALYLCASRDRGNTIYFGEGSWLTVV.

The rearrangement links TRBV4-1 to TRBJ1-5; a weak D match, TRBD1 (6 bases). The CDR3 extends over 15 amino acids. The V end was cut by 0 bases, the J end by 5 bases, with 11 bases between. CDR1 and CDR2 (germline): MGHRA, YSYEKL. CDR3 DNA sequence: TGCGCCAGCAGCCAAGAAGGGACATCTTATCAGCCCCAGCATTTT. As protein: CASSQEGTSYQPQHF.

The rearrangement uses TRBV9 and TRBJ2-5; 7 positions match TRBD2. CDR3 length equals 14 residues. Germline V gene lookup returns CDR1 SGDLS and CDR2 YYNGEE. The trim removed 3 bases at V and 1 base at J, leaving 3 bases unmatched. The CDR3 sequence: CASSGGGSQETQYF. The CDR3 nucleotides are TGTGCCAGCAGCGGGGGAGGGTCCCAAGAGACCCAGTACTTC.

The chain carries TRBV4-1 and TRBJ1-1; D not resolved. The ends were cut back, 0 bases at V and 4 bases at J, with 15 bases in the middle. CDR3 size: 16 residues. The germline gives CDR1 MGHRA, CDR2 YSYEKL. CDR3 sequence (DNA): TGCGCCAGCAGCCAAGATCGGTGGGGAAGCGGCACTGAAGCTTTCTTT. Protein: CASSQDRWGSGTEAFF.

The chain is built from TRBV6-5 and TRBJ1-3; unclear D gene. The CDR3 runs 15 residues. Trimming took 0 bases from V and 8 from J, leaving 14 bases between them. Germline CDR1 reads MNHEY; CDR2 reads SVGAGI. The DNA of the CDR3 is TGTGCCAGCAGTTACTCCGGGGAGGAGGAAGACACCATATATTTT. As protein: CASSYSGEEEDTIYF.